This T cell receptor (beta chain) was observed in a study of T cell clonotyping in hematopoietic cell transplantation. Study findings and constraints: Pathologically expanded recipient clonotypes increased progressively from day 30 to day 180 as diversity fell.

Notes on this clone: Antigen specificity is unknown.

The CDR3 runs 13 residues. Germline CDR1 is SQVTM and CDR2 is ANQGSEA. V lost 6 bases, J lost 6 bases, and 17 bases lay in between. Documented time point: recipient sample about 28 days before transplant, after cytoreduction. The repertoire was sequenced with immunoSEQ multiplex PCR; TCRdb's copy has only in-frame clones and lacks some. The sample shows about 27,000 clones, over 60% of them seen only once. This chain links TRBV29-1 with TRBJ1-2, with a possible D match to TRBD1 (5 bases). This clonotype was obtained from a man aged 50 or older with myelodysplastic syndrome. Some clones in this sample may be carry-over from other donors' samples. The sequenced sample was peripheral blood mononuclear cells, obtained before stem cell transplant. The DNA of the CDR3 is TGCAGCGTGCGTGGGGGGTCGGAGGATGGCTACACCTTC. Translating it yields CSVRGGSEDGYTF.